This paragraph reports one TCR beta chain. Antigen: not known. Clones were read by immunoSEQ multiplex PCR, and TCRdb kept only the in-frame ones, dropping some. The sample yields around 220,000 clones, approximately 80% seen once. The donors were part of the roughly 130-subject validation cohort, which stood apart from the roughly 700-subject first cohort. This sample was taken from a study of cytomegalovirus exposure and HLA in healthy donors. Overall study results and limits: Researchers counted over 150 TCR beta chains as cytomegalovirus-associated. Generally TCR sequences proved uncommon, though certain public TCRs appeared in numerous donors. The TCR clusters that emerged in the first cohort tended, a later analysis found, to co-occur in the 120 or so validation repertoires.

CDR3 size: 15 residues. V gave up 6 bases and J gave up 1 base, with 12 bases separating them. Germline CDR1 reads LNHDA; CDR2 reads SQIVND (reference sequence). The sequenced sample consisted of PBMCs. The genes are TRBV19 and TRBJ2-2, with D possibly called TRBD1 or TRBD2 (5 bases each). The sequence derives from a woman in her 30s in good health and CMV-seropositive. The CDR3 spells CASRIRGQNTGELFF. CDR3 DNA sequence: TGTGCCAGTAGAATCCGGGGCCAGAACACCGGGGAGCTGTTTTTT.